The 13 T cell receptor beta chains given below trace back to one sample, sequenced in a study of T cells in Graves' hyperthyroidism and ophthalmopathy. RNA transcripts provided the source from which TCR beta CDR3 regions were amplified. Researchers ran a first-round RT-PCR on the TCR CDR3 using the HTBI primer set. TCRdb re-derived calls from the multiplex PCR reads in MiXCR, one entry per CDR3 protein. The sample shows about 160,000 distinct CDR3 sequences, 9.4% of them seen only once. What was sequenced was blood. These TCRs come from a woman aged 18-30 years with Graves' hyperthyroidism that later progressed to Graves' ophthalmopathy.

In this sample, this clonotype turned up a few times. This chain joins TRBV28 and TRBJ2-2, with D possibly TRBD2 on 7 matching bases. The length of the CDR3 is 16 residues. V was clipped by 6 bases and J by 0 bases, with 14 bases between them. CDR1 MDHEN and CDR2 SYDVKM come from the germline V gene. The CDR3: CASRPRGPSNTGELFF. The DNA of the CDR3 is TGTGCCAGCAGGCCGCGGGGGCCTTCGAACACCGGGGAGCTGTTTTTT.

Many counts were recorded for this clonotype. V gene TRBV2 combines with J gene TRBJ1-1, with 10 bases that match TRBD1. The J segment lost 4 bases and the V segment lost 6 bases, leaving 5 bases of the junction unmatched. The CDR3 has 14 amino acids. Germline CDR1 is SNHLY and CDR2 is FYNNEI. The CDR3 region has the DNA TGTGCCAGCAGCCGGGACAGGGGATTCACTGAAGCTTTCTTT. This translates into CASSRDRGFTEAFF.

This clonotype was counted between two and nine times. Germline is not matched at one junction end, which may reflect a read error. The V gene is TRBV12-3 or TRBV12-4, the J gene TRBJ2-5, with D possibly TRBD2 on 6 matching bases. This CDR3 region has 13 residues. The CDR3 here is CGSTSSEGRVQYF. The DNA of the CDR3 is TGTGGCAGCACCTCATCGGAGGGGCGAGTACAGTACTTC.

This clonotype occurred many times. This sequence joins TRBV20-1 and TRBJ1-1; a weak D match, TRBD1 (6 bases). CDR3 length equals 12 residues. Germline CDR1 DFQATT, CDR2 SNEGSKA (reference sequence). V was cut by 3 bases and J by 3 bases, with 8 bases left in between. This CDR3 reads CSARNRDTEAFF. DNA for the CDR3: TGCAGTGCTAGGAACAGGGACACTGAAGCTTTCTTT.

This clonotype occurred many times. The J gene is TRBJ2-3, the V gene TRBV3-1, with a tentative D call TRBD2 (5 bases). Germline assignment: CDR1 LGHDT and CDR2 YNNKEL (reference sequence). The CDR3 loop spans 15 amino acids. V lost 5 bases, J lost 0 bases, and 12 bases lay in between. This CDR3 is CASSDGGHSTDTQYF. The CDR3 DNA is TGTGCCAGCAGCGATGGCGGGCATAGCACAGATACGCAGTATTTT.

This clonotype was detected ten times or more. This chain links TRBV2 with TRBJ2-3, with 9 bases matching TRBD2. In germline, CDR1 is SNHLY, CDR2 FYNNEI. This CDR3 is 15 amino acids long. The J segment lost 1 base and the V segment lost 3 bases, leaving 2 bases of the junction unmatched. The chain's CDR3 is CASSDQRGGTDTQYF. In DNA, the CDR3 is TGTGCCAGCAGTGACCAGCGGGGGGGCACAGATACGCAGTATTTT.

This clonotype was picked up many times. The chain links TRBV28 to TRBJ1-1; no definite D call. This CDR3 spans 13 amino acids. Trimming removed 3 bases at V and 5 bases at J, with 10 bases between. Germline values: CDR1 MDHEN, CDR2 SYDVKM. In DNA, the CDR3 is TGTGCCAGCAGTTTCCAGGCGGCGACTGAAGCTTTCTTT. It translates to CASSFQAATEAFF. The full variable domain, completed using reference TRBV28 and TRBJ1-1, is DVKVTQSSRYLVKRTGEKVFLECVQDMDHENMFWYRQDPGLGLRLIYFSYDVKMKEKGDIPEGYSVSREKKERFSLILESASTNQTSMYLCASSFQAATEAFFGQGTRLTVV.

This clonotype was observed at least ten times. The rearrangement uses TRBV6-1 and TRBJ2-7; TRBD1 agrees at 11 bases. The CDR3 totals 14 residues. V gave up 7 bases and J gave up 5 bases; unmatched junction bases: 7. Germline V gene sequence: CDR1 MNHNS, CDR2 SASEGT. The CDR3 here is CASTKGTGGDEQYF. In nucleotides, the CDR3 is TGTGCCAGCACCAAAGGGACAGGGGGGGACGAGCAGTACTTC.

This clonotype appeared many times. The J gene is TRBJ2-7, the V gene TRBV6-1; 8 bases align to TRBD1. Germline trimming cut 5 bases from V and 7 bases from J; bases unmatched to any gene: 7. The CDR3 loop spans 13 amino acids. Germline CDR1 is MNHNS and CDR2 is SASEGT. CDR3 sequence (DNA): TGTGCCAGCAGTTACGATACAGGGGGAGAGCAGTACTTC. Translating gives CASSYDTGGEQYF.

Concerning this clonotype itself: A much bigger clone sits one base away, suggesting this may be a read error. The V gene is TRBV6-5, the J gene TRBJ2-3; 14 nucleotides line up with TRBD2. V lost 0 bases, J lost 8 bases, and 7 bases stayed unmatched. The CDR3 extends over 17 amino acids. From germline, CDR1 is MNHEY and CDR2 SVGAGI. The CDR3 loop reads CASSYSGTSGSRGTQYF. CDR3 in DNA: TGTGCCAGCAGTTACTCTGGGACTAGCGGGAGTAGAGGTACGCAGTATTTT.

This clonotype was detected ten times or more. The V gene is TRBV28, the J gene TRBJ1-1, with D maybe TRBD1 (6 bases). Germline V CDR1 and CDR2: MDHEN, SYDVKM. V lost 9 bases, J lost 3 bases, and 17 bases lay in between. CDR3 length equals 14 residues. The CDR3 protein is CASRVGPGDTEAFF. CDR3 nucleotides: TGTGCCAGTCGAGTCGGGCCAGGGGACACTGAAGCTTTCTTT.

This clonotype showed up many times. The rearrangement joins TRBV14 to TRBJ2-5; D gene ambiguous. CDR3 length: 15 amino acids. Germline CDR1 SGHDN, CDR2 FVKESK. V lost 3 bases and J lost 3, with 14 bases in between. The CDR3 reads CASSHKNRAEETQYF. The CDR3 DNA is TGTGCCAGCAGCCACAAGAATCGGGCAGAAGAGACCCAGTACTTC.

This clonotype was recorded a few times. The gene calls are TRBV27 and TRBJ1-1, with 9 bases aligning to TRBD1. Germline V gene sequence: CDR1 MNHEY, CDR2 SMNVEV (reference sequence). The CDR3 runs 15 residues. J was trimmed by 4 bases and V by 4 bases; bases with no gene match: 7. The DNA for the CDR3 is TGTGCCAGCAGTTCACCCGTGACAGGGGGCACTGAAGCTTTCTTT. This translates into CASSSPVTGGTEAFF.